Below are 13 T cell receptor beta chains sequenced from a single sample in a study of T-cell memory formation after mild COVID-19. TCRdb independently ran MiXCR on the 5' RACE reads; one entry per CDR3 protein. The sample includes about 110,000 distinct CDR3 sequences, 15% to 20% of them seen just once. The material sequenced was PBMCs or a T cell subset sorted from them (not recorded which). The receptor set was obtained from a man younger than 35 who had mild COVID-19 (a few samples of this study predate the infection). Cell type and time point are not known.

This chain connects TRBV20-1 to TRBJ2-3; TRBD2 agrees at 10 bases. J lost 2 bases, V lost 0 bases, and 8 bases had no gene match. The CDR3 spans 17 residues. Germline CDR1 reads DFQATT; CDR2 reads SNEGSKA (reference sequence). CDR3 amino acids: CSARDLVAGGPTDTQYF. CDR3 nucleotides: TGCAGTGCTAGAGATCTCGTAGCGGGGGGCCCCACAGATACGCAGTATTTT.

The rearrangement links TRBV4-1 to TRBJ2-3, with 7 positions matching TRBD2. The CDR3 is 17 amino acids. Germline V lookup: CDR1 MGHRA, CDR2 YSYEKL. The V segment lost 0 bases and the J segment 1 base; nucleotides outside the gene matches: 7. The CDR3 sequence: CASSQEVGGGGTDTQYF. The CDR3 DNA sequence: TGCGCCAGCAGCCAAGAAGTTGGGGGAGGGGGCACAGATACGCAGTATTTT.

The J gene is TRBJ1-5, the V gene TRBV12-3 or TRBV12-4, with D perhaps TRBD1 (5 bases). V was shortened by 7 bases and J by 4 bases, with 11 bases between the two germline ends. This CDR3 is built from 13 residues. CDR3 region: CASTQGRNQPQHF. The CDR3 DNA sequence: TGTGCCAGCACCCAGGGTCGGAATCAGCCCCAGCATTTT.

This clonotype was observed a handful of times. CDR3 loop: CASSLTTDRRILPAFF. The CDR3 DNA reads as TGTGCCAGCAGCTTAACAACGGACAGGAGGATTCTGCCAGCTTTCTTT. The chain couples TRBV7-8 to TRBJ1-1, with 7 bases that match TRBD1. The CDR3 sequence is 16 residues long. The ends lost 2 bases at V and 10 bases at J; junction bases unmatched: 16. Germline V gene data show CDR1 as SGHVS and CDR2 as FQNEAQ.

This clonotype was seen many times. The chain joins TRBV18 to TRBJ1-1; D perhaps matches TRBD1 (5 bases). V was cut by 6 bases and J by 0 bases, with 11 bases left in between. The CDR3 is 14 amino acids. Germline loops: CDR1 KGHSH, CDR2 LQKENI. The DNA for the CDR3 is TGTGCCAGCTCCTCCCAGGGACTGAACACTGAAGCTTTCTTT. Residues: CASSSQGLNTEAFF.

CDR3 sequence: CASSPPTASGVDGELFF. Here the CDR3 DNA reads TGCGCCAGCAGCCCGCCTACAGCTAGCGGGGTCGACGGGGAGCTGTTTTTT. The V and J genes are TRBV5-1 and TRBJ2-2; 9 nucleotides match TRBD2. V lost 4 bases to trimming and J lost 7 bases; unmatched junction nucleotides: 14. Germline values: CDR1 SGHRS, CDR2 YFSETQ. This CDR3 has 17 amino acids.

The chain recombines TRBV15 with TRBJ2-5, with D tentatively TRBD2 (6 bases). CDR3 length: 12 residues. The V end lost 5 bases, the J end lost 10 bases, and 14 bases lay between the germline ends. Per the germline V gene, CDR1 is LNHNV and CDR2 is YYDKDF (reference sequence). CDR3 in amino acids: CATSWPREHQYF. The CDR3 region has the DNA TGTGCCACCAGCTGGCCCCGGGAGCACCAGTACTTC.

The chain combines TRBV6-5 with TRBJ2-2, with D perhaps being TRBD1 or TRBD2 (5 bases each). Germline V gene data show CDR1 as MNHEY and CDR2 as SVGAGI. With 0 bases removed from V and 4 bases from J, the gap between germline ends came to 12 bases. This CDR3 spans 16 amino acids. The CDR3: CASSYSVGAVTGELFF. The DNA of the CDR3 is TGTGCCAGCAGTTACTCGGTCGGGGCAGTCACCGGGGAGCTGTTTTTT.

This clonotype turned up a few times. This rearrangement joins TRBV7-9 to TRBJ1-6; D is undetermined. CDR1 and CDR2 from the germline V gene are SEHNR and FQNEAQ (reference sequence). CDR3 length: 14 residues. The V end lost 5 bases, the J end lost 10 bases, and 15 bases lay between the germline ends. CDR3 in amino acids: CASSAGPRGSPLHF. CDR3 DNA sequence: TGTGCCAGCAGCGCAGGACCGCGCGGATCACCCCTCCACTTT.

This clonotype was seen more than once but under ten times. The rearrangement joins TRBV20-1 to TRBJ2-3; D remains ambiguous. This CDR3 comprises 12 residues. Germline CDR1 and CDR2: DFQATT and SNEGSKA (reference sequence). The V end was cut by 0 bases, the J end by 5 bases, with 6 bases between. CDR3 protein: CSARDTGDTQYF. CDR3 nucleotides: TGCAGTGCTAGAGATACCGGAGATACGCAGTATTTT.

The chain combines TRBV5-5 with TRBJ2-3; 8 bases match TRBD2. The germline V gene has CDR1 SGHKS and CDR2 YYEKEE (reference sequence). Losses at the gene ends were 8 bases for V and 3 bases for J; bases not matched to a gene: 8. The CDR3 spans 14 residues. DNA for the CDR3: TGTGCCAGTTCGGGACTAGGCCATACAGATACGCAGTATTTT. Translation: CASSGLGHTDTQYF.

This clonotype was found a few times. This chain connects TRBV2 to TRBJ2-5, with a weak D call TRBD1 (5 bases). Trimming removed 8 bases from V and 0 bases from J, with 10 bases in between. Per germline, CDR1 SNHLY and CDR2 FYNNEI. The CDR3 has 13 residues. The CDR3 coding sequence is TGTGCCAGCGGGATGACAGACCAAGAGACCCAGTACTTC. It encodes CASGMTDQETQYF. The full variable domain, its missing parts supplied by reference TRBV2 and TRBJ2-5, is EPEVTQTPSHQVTQMGQEVILRCVPISNHLYFYWYRQILGQKVEFLVSFYNNEISEKSEIFDDQFSVERPDGSNFTLKIRSTKLEDSAMYFCASGMTDQETQYFGPGTRLLVL.

This clonotype was found a few times. The chain couples TRBV7-2 to TRBJ1-2; TRBD1 might be the D (5 bases). The CDR3 has 16 amino acids. Looked up from germline, CDR1 is SGHTA and CDR2 is FQGNSA. Deletions cut 5 bases from V and 5 bases from J, with 21 bases between. Written as DNA, the CDR3 is TGTGCCAGCAGCAGGAACTCCGGGACCCTTAGTTATGGCTACACCTTC. Residues: CASSRNSGTLSYGYTF.